One sample yielded the 9 T cell receptor beta chains listed below, sequenced in a study of T cell repertoires in cytomegalovirus infection. MiXCR, applied by TCRdb to the reads, yields one record per CDR3 protein. The sample has about 770,000 distinct CDR3 sequences; 29% are singletons. Their antigen targets remain unknown. The sample here was cultured CD8+ T cells from PBMCs, taken from culture after CMV antigen stimulation. Receptors originate from a human donor in good health (CMV status not recorded). Some clones in this sample may be carry-over from other donors' samples.

This chain links TRBV15 with TRBJ2-4; 9 bases line up with TRBD2. Losses at the gene ends were 0 bases for V and 2 bases for J; bases not matched to a gene: 8. This CDR3 contains 18 residues. Germline V gene data show CDR1 as LNHNV and CDR2 as YYDKDF (reference sequence). CDR3 nucleotides: TGTGCCACCAGCAGAGAGGGAGGGACTAGCATTTCCAAAAACATTCAGTACTTC. This gives the protein CATSREGGTSISKNIQYF.

This chain links TRBV12-3 or TRBV12-4 with TRBJ1-5; D remains ambiguous. V was pared by 2 bases and J by 0 bases, with 8 bases between. The CDR3 extends over 15 amino acids. CDR3 DNA: TGTGCCAGCAGTTTAATTTACCCTAGCAATCAGCCCCAGCATTTT. Protein sequence: CASSLIYPSNQPQHF.

The rearrangement uses TRBV15 and TRBJ2-5; D perhaps matches TRBD2 (6 bases). Germline V gene lookup returns CDR1 LNHNV and CDR2 YYDKDF (reference sequence). The germline V and J ends were trimmed by 0 bases and 5 bases, with 16 bases remaining between them. The CDR3 covers 16 residues. The CDR3 DNA follows: TGTGCCACCAGCAGAGACGGAGGGGCGGCTTTGGAGACCCAGTACTTC. Its protein is CATSRDGGAALETQYF.

This clonotype has just a few counts. The rearrangement joins TRBV29-1 to TRBJ1-2; no clear D gene. The CDR3 loop spans 13 amino acids. Germline V lookup: CDR1 SQVTM, CDR2 ANQGSEA. V shed 6 bases and J shed 0 bases, with 11 bases lying between them. CDR3 sequence (DNA): TGCAGCGTGGCCGACACCGCTAACTATGGCTACACCTTC. Translated: CSVADTANYGYTF.

The chain recombines TRBV6-1 with TRBJ1-1; TRBD1 might be the D (5 bases). This CDR3 is 12 amino acids long. Germline loops: CDR1 MNHNS, CDR2 SASEGT. The V and J ends lost 2 bases and 7 bases respectively, with 8 bases between them. In DNA, the CDR3 is TGTGCCAGCAGTGAATGGGGGGGTGAAGCTTTCTTT. Translating gives CASSEWGGEAFF.

This sequence joins TRBV15 and TRBJ1-5; D not certain. The V gene's germline CDR1 is LNHNV and CDR2 YYDKDF (reference sequence). Trimming shortened V by 3 bases and J by 1 base, and 19 bases separated the two germline ends. The CDR3 runs to 18 residues. CDR3 protein: CATSSEAGGSRSNQPQHF. The DNA of the CDR3 is TGTGCCACCAGCAGTGAGGCGGGAGGTTCGAGGAGCAATCAGCCCCAGCATTTT.

The CDR3 nucleotides are TGTGCCAGCGATATGGCGGGGTTACATGGCTACACCTTC. Translating it yields CASDMAGLHGYTF. This chain connects TRBV14 to TRBJ1-2; D not certain. The CDR3 runs to 13 residues. Trimming cost V 8 bases and J 6 bases, with 16 bases left between them. Germline V gene data show CDR1 as SGHDN and CDR2 as FVKESK.

As regards this clonotype: A much larger clone lies one base from this, so it may be a read error. The chain links TRBV12-3 or TRBV12-4 to TRBJ2-7; D is undetermined. Trimming removed 10 bases from V and 2 bases from J, with 18 bases in between. This CDR3 contains 14 residues. CDR3 residues: CATEDVARPYEQYF. The CDR3 nucleotides read TGTGCCACCGAGGACGTAGCAAGACCCTACGAGCAGTACTTC.

This clonotype occurred many times. The genes are TRBV28 and TRBJ2-2; 10 bases map to TRBD1. CDR1 is MDHEN, CDR2 SYDVKM, per germline. V lost 4 bases, J lost 2 bases, and 4 bases stayed unmatched. CDR3 length: 16 amino acids. The CDR3 nucleotides are TGTGCCAGCAGTTCTCGGGACAGGGGAAACACCGGGGAGCTGTTTTTT. Translating it yields CASSSRDRGNTGELFF.